This T cell receptor beta chain was sequenced in a study of control samples from healthy donors and cancer patients. Sequencing was performed with immunoSEQ multiplex PCR; in TCRdb, only in-frame clones are kept and a portion is missing. The sample holds roughly 120,000 clones, more than 80% seen once. Looked up from germline, CDR1 is LGHNT and CDR2 is FRNRAP. CDR3 size: 12 residues. V lost 6 bases and J lost 5, with 10 bases in between. As for this clone: Other DNA variants within this sample encode the same CDR3.

The sequenced material came from PBMCs. This chain uses TRBV12-5 with TRBJ2-5; the D gene is possibly TRBD2 (5 bases). The TCR originated in a woman aged 45 to 65 with colorectal cancer. The CDR3 DNA is TGTGCTAGTGGCCCCCCGGGGGAGACCCAGTACTTC. It codes for CASGPPGETQYF.